This T cell receptor (beta chain) was obtained from a study of blood T cell repertoires in COVID-19. Study-wide background: Some COVID-19 samples were acute and others convalescent; all came from the United States, Italy and Spain. From T cells, B-cell-depleted T cells, or PBMCs came the material, which was cDNA or gDNA.

Authors' processing steps: Reference gene primer amplification gave estimated nucleated cell counts. Assay: immunoSEQ multiplex PCR; the TCRdb copy retains only in-frame clones and omits some. From that table come the V and J calls and clone size; the DNA was used to work out D and trimming. The sample carries 25,000 to 35,000 clones, over 75% recorded once. The sample consisted of peripheral blood. This clonotype originated in a woman aged 60 to 75 with acute or convalescent COVID-19.

For the CDR3, the DNA is TGTGCCAGCTCACCAAGGGGCGGGGAGAACACTGAAGCTTTCTTT. It codes for CASSPRGGENTEAFF. V and J are TRBV18 and TRBJ1-1, with D perhaps TRBD1 (5 bases). The germline CDR1 and CDR2 sequences are KGHSH and LQKENI. The CDR3 is 15 amino acids. V was trimmed by 2 bases and J by 1 base, leaving 11 bases between them.